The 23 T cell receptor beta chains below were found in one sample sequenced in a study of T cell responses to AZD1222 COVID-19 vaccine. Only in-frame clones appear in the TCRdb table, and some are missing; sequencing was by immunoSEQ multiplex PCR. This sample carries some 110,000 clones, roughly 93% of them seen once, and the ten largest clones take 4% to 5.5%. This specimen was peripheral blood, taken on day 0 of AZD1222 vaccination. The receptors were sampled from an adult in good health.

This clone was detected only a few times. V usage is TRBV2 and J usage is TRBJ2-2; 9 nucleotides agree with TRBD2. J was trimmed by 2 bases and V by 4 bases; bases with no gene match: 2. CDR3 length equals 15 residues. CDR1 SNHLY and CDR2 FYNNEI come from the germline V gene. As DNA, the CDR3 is TGTGCCAGCAGTGGGACTAGCGACAACACCGGGGAGCTGTTTTTT. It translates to CASSGTSDNTGELFF.

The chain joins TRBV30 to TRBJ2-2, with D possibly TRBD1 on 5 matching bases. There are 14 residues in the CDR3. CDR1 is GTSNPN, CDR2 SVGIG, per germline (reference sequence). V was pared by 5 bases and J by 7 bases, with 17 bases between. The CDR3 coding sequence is TGTGCCTGGCAAAAAAGGGGCGCGAGCGGGGAGCTGTTTTTT. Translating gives CAWQKRGASGELFF. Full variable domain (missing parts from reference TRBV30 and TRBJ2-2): SQTIHQWPATLVQPVGSPLSLECTVEGTSNPNLYWYRQAAGRGLQLLFYSVGIGQISSEVPQNLSASRPQDRQFILSSKKLLLSDSGFYLCAWQKRGASGELFFGEGSRLTVL.

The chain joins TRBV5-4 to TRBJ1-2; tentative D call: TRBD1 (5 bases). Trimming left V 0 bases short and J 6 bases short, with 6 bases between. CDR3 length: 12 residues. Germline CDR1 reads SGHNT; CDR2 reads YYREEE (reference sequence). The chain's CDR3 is CASSLGGDGYTF. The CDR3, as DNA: TGTGCCAGCAGCTTGGGGGGGGATGGCTACACCTTC.

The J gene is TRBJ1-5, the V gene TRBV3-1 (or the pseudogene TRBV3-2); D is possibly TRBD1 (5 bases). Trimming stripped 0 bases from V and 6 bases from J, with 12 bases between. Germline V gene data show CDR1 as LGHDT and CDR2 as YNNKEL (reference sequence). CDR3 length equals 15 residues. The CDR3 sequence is CASSQDTIQGQPQHF. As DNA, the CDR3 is TGTGCCAGCAGCCAAGACACAATCCAGGGTCAGCCCCAGCATTTT.

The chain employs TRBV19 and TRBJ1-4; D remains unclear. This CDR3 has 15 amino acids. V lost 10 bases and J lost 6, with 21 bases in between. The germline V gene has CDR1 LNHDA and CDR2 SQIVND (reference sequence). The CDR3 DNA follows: TGTGCCACACGCGATGGGAGGCAAGTGTATGAAAAACTGTTTTTT. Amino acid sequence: CATRDGRQVYEKLFF.

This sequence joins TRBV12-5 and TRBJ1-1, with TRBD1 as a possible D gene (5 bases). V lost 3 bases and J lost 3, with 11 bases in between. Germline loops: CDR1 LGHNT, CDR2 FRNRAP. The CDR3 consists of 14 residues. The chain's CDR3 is CASGFTVGDTEAFF. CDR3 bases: TGTGCTAGTGGTTTCACTGTGGGGGACACTGAAGCTTTCTTT.

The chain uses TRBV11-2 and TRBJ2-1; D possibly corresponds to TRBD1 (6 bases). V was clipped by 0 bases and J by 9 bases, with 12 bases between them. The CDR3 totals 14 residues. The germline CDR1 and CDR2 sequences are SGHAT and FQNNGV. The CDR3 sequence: CASSLEWGRGEQFF. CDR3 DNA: TGTGCCAGCAGCTTAGAATGGGGCAGGGGTGAGCAGTTCTTC.

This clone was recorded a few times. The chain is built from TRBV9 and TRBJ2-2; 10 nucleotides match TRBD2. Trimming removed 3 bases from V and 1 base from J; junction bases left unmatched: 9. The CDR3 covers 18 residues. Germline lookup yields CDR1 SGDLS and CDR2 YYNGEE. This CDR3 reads CASSGEASGSENTGELFF. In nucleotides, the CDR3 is TGTGCCAGCAGCGGGGAGGCTAGCGGGAGCGAGAACACCGGGGAGCTGTTTTTT.

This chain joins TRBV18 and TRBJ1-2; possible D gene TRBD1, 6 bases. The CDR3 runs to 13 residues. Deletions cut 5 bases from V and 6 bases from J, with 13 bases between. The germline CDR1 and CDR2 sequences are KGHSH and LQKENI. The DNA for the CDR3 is TGTGCCAGCTCATCACAGGGAGGCCATGGCTACACCTTC. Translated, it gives CASSSQGGHGYTF.

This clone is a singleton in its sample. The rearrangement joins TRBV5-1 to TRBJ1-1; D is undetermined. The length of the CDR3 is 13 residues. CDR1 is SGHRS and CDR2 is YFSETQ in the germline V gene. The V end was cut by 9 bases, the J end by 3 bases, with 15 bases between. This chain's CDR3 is CATRRTEDTEAFF. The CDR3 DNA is TGCGCCACCCGCAGGACTGAGGACACTGAAGCTTTCTTT.

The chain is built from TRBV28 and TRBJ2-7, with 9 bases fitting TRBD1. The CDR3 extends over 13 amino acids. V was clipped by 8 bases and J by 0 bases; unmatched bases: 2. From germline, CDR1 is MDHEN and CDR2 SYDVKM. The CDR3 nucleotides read TGTGCCAGCGGGACAGGGATCTCCTACGAGCAGTACTTC. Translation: CASGTGISYEQYF.

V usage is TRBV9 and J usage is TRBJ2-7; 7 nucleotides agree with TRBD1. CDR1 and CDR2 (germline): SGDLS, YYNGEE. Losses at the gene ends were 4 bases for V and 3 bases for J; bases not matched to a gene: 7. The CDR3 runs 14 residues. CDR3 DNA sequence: TGTGCCAGCAGCCCAGGACAGGAGAACTACGAGCAGTACTTC. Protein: CASSPGQENYEQYF. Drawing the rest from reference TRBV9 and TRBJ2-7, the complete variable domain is DSGVTQTPKHLITATGQRVTLRCSPRSGDLSVYWYQQSLDQGLQFLIQYYNGEERAKGNILERFSAQQFPDLHSELNLSSLELGDSALYFCASSPGQENYEQYFGPGTRLTVT.

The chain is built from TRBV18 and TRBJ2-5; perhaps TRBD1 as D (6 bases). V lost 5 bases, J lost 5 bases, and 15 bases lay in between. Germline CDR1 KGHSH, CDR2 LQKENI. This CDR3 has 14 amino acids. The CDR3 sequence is CASSSGRGRETQYF. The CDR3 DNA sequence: TGTGCCAGCTCAAGCGGCAGGGGTCGGGAGACCCAGTACTTC.

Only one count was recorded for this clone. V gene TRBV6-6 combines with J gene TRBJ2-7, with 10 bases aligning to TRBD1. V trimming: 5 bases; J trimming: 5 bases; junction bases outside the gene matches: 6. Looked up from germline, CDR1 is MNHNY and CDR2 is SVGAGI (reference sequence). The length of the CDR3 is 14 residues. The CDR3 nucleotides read TGTGCCAGCAGTGACAGGGGGCTCGGCGACGAGCAGTACTTC. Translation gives CASSDRGLGDEQYF.

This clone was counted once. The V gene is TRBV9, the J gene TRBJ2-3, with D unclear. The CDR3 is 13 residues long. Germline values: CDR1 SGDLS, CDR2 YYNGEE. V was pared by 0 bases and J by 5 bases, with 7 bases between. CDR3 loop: CASSVGKIDTQYF. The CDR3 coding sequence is TGTGCCAGCAGCGTAGGAAAAATAGATACGCAGTATTTT.

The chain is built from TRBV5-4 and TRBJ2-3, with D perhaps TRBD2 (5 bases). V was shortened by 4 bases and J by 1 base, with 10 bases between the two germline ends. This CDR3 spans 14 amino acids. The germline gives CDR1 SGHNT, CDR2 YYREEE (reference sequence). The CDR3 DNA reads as TGTGCCAGCAGCACCGAACTAGGCACAGATACGCAGTATTTT. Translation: CASSTELGTDTQYF. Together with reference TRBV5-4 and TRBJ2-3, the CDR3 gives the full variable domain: ETGVTQSPTHLIKTRGQQVTLRCSSQSGHNTVSWYQQALGQGPQFIFQYYREEENGRGNFPPRFSGLQFPNYSSELNVNALELDDSALYLCASSTELGTDTQYFGPGTRLTVL.

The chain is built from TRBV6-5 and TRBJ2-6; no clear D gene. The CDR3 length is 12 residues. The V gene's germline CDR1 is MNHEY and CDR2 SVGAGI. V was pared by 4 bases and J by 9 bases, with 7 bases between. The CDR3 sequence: CASSLDDNVLTF. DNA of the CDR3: TGTGCCAGCAGTTTGGATGACAACGTCCTGACTTTC.

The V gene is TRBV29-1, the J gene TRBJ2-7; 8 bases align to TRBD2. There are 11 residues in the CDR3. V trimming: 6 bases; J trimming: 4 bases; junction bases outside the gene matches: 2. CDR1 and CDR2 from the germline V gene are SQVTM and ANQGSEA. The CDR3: CSVKREYEQYF. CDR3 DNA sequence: TGCAGCGTAAAGCGGGAGTACGAGCAGTACTTC.

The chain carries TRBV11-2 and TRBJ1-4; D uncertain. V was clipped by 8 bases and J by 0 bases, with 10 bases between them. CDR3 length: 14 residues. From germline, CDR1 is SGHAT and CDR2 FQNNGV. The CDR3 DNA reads TGTGCCAGCGCGCGGTATGCAACTAATGAAAAACTGTTTTTT. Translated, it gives CASARYATNEKLFF.

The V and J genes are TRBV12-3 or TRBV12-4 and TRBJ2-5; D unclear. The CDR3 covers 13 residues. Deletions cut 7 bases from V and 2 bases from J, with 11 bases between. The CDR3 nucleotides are TGTGCCAGCACCTTGAGCCTACAAGAGACCCAGTACTTC. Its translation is CASTLSLQETQYF.

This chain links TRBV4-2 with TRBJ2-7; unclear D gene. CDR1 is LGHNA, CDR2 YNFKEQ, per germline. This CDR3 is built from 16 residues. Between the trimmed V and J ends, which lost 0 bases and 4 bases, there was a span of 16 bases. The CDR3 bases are TGTGCCAGCAGCCAAGATTGGCCAGGCTCCTCATACGAGCAGTACTTC. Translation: CASSQDWPGSSYEQYF.

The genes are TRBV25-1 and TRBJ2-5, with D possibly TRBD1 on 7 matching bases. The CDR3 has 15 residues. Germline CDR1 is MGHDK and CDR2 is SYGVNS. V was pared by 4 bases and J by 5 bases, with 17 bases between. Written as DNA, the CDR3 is TGTGCCAGCAGTGGGGGACAGCGGAGGGTGGAGACCCAGTACTTC. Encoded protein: CASSGGQRRVETQYF.

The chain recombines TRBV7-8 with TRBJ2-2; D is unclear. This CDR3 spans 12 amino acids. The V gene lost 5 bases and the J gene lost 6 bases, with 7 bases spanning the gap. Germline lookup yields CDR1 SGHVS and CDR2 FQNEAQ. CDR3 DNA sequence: TGTGCCAGCAGCCGCTTGGCCGGGGAGCTGTTTTTT. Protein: CASSRLAGELFF.